A selection of T cell receptor beta chains follows, all from one sample in a study of T cells expressing NK-cell markers. TCRdb reprocessed the 5' RACE reads and keeps a single row for each CDR3 protein, giving no DNA. Seen in this sample are more than 250,000 distinct CDR3 sequences; the ten most common clones hold approximately 0.42%. The source material was blood T cells: a sorted CD56 or NKG2C T cell subset, CD4+ or CD8+ T cells, or bulk PBMC T cells (not recorded which). The source is a young man in good health. Both conserved end residues are part of each CDR3. The order of the fields is J gene, V gene, CDR3 protein.

j_call: TRBJ2-5; v_call: TRBV25-1; cdr3_aa: CASSEGGARETQYF
j_call: TRBJ2-2; v_call: TRBV19; cdr3_aa: CASSKPGFTGELFF
j_call: TRBJ1-4; v_call: TRBV20-1; cdr3_aa: CSALLQEGNEKLFF
j_call: TRBJ2-2; v_call: TRBV4-3; cdr3_aa: CASSQTPGSASGELFF
j_call: TRBJ2-7; v_call: TRBV6-5; cdr3_aa: CASSSRTGANEQYF
j_call: TRBJ2-3; v_call: TRBV12-3/TRBV12-4; cdr3_aa: CASSLGQPRTDTQYF
j_call: TRBJ2-1; v_call: TRBV5-1; cdr3_aa: CASSLVAGGPYNEQFF
j_call: TRBJ2-1; v_call: TRBV6-1; cdr3_aa: CASSRDSSSYNEQFF
j_call: TRBJ2-1; v_call: TRBV11-3; cdr3_aa: CASSLDMSSYNEQFF
j_call: TRBJ2-2; v_call: TRBV12-3/TRBV12-4; cdr3_aa: CASRRFDGTGELFF
j_call: TRBJ2-2; v_call: TRBV12-3/TRBV12-4; cdr3_aa: CASGLGLAVGELFF
j_call: TRBJ1-5; v_call: TRBV11-1; cdr3_aa: CASSPAGVAGRGTSNQPQHF
j_call: TRBJ1-6; v_call: TRBV6-1; cdr3_aa: CASRDPGQSSPLHF
j_call: TRBJ2-2; v_call: TRBV5-1; cdr3_aa: CASSLGHKSGELFF
j_call: TRBJ2-1; v_call: TRBV7-9; cdr3_aa: CASSPMGRGRNLDEQFF
j_call: TRBJ2-2; v_call: TRBV19; cdr3_aa: CASSPWDTGELFF
j_call: TRBJ2-7; v_call: TRBV4-2; cdr3_aa: CASSQELAAYEQYF
j_call: TRBJ2-3; v_call: TRBV5-1; cdr3_aa: CASSLSPGRTDTQYF
j_call: TRBJ2-7; v_call: TRBV19; cdr3_aa: CASRDSPTYEQYF
j_call: TRBJ2-3; v_call: TRBV12-3/TRBV12-4; cdr3_aa: CASRERYSTDTQYF
j_call: TRBJ2-4; v_call: TRBV20-1; cdr3_aa: CSARVGGPSKNIQYF
j_call: TRBJ2-7; v_call: TRBV29-1; cdr3_aa: CSVGGDTSSYEQYF
j_call: TRBJ1-1; v_call: TRBV12-3/TRBV12-4; cdr3_aa: CASSSSGFTEAFF
j_call: TRBJ1-6; v_call: TRBV11-2; cdr3_aa: CASSARQNSPLHF
j_call: TRBJ2-1; v_call: TRBV6-2/TRBV6-3; cdr3_aa: CASSVLASEQFF
j_call: TRBJ2-7; v_call: TRBV27; cdr3_aa: CASKEGVGEQYF
j_call: TRBJ2-5; v_call: TRBV15; cdr3_aa: CATSSGQGKTQYF
j_call: TRBJ2-1; v_call: TRBV30; cdr3_aa: CAWSALFVANNEQFF
j_call: TRBJ2-5; v_call: TRBV6-4; cdr3_aa: CASRMGLAEVYQETQYF
j_call: TRBJ2-2; v_call: TRBV20-1; cdr3_aa: CSARRGGGNTGELFF
j_call: TRBJ2-2; v_call: TRBV12-3/TRBV12-4; cdr3_aa: CASSLRVGPGELFF
j_call: TRBJ1-4; v_call: TRBV20-1; cdr3_aa: CSAPVILGNEKLFF
j_call: TRBJ2-1; v_call: TRBV28; cdr3_aa: CAGAPSGGNNEQFF
j_call: TRBJ2-1; v_call: TRBV23-1; cdr3_aa: CASSPGQGNEQFF
j_call: TRBJ2-2; v_call: TRBV5-6; cdr3_aa: CASSLEGFLNTGELFF
j_call: TRBJ2-1; v_call: TRBV28; cdr3_aa: CASSLVGLAFNEQFF
j_call: TRBJ2-6; v_call: TRBV12-3/TRBV12-4; cdr3_aa: CASSPGLISGANVLTF
j_call: TRBJ2-7; v_call: TRBV18; cdr3_aa: CASSPLRGRDSSYEQYF
j_call: TRBJ2-3; v_call: TRBV28; cdr3_aa: CASSSGERDTDTQYF
j_call: TRBJ1-2; v_call: TRBV7-9; cdr3_aa: CASSLYDLTTF
j_call: TRBJ1-3; v_call: TRBV15; cdr3_aa: CATSSLSSGNTIYF